What follows is one T cell receptor (beta chain) and its context. The repertoire was sequenced with immunoSEQ multiplex PCR; TCRdb's copy has only in-frame clones and lacks some. The sample includes about 150,000 clones, about 87% seen only once; the top ten take around 4%. These data belong to a study of radiation and T cells in renal cell carcinoma. Sample time point: baseline pretreatment blood. Treatment reported: 15 Gy SBRT to primary tumor, nephrectomy 4 weeks later. V lost 2 bases and J lost 0, with 8 bases in between. CDR1 and CDR2 (germline): LGHNA, YNFKEQ. The CDR3 extends over 15 amino acids.

The origin of this receptor is a woman in her seventies with renal cell carcinoma. Sequencing used blood, obtained from a patient whose treatment included radiotherapy and nephrectomy. This rearrangement joins TRBV4-2 to TRBJ1-5; the D is unclear. CDR3 amino acids: CASSQSRNSNQPQHF. DNA of the CDR3: TGTGCCAGCAGCCAATCCAGGAATAGCAATCAGCCCCAGCATTTT.